This entry describes one TCR beta chain. What it recognizes is unknown. Convalescent patients tested SARS-CoV-2 PCR positive from March to December 2020, before Alpha, Beta and Delta emerged. The data originate from a study of vaccination and CD4 T cells after COVID-19. The study's findings and limits: Analysis of convalescent patients found that 304 of 307 vaccine-specific clones were spike mono-reactive.

Trimming took 5 bases from V and 1 from J; bases not matched to a gene: 3. The length of the CDR3 is 15 residues. CDR1 and CDR2 (germline): KGHDR, SFDVKD. One entry per CDR3 protein results from TCRdb running MiXCR on the PCR reads. Among about 20,000 distinct CDR3 sequences listed, approximately 62% were seen once. The source is a human donor who had recovered from COVID-19. The chain recombines TRBV24-1 with TRBJ2-1; 8 bases line up with TRBD2. The sample consisted of CD4+ T cells from blood, taken after SARS-CoV-2 vaccination. The CDR3 reads CATSVAGGSYNEQFF. Here the CDR3 DNA reads TGTGCCACCAGTGTCGCGGGAGGTTCCTACAATGAGCAGTTCTTC.